This T cell receptor beta chain was observed in a study of cytomegalovirus exposure and HLA in healthy donors. Study-wide results and caveats: TCR beta chains numbering 164 were designated cytomegalovirus-associated. CMV serostatus alone was available as immune exposure information.

Primers: 60 Vbeta forward and 13 Jbeta reverse. Measured with immunoSEQ multiplex PCR; TCRdb has only the in-frame clones, and not every one. This repertoire includes roughly 140,000 clones. Concerning this clone: The antigen is unknown.

CDR1 and CDR2 from the germline V gene are SGHDN and FVKESK. V lost 0 bases to trimming and J lost 4 bases, with 12 bases between them. CDR3 size: 15 residues. The receptor comes from a male donor in good health and CMV-seronegative. The V and J genes are TRBV14 and TRBJ1-2, with D possibly TRBD1 on 6 matching bases. The specimen was PBMCs. The CDR3 region is CASSQDRRGGYGYTF. As DNA, the CDR3 is TGTGCCAGCAGCCAAGATCGCAGGGGCGGCTATGGCTACACCTTC.